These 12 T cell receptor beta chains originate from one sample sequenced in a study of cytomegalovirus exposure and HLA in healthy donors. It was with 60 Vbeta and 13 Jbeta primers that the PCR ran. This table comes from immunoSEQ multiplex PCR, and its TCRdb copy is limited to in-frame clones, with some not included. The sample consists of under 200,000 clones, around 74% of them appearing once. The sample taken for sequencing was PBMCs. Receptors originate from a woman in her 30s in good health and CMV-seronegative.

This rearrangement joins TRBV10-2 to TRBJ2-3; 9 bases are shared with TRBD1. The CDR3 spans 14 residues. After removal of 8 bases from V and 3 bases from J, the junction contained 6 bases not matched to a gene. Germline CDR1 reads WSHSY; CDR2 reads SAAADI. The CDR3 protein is CASLQGALTDTQYF. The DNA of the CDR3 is TGCGCCAGCCTACAGGGGGCCCTAACAGATACGCAGTATTTT.

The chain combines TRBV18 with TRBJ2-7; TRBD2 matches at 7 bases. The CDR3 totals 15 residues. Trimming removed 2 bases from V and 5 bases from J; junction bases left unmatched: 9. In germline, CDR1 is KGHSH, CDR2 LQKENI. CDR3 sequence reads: CASSPIRLAAHEQYF. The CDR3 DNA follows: TGTGCCAGCTCACCAATTAGGCTAGCGGCCCACGAGCAGTACTTC.

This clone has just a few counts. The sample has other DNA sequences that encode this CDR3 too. The CDR3 DNA reads as TGTGCCAGCAGTTATTCGACAGGGATTGGCACTGAAGCTTTCTTT. Encoded protein: CASSYSTGIGTEAFF. The genes are TRBV6-5 and TRBJ1-1; 7 bases align to TRBD1. This CDR3 spans 15 amino acids. Germline CDR1 MNHEY, CDR2 SVGAGI. Germline trimming cut 3 bases from V and 4 bases from J; bases unmatched to any gene: 8.

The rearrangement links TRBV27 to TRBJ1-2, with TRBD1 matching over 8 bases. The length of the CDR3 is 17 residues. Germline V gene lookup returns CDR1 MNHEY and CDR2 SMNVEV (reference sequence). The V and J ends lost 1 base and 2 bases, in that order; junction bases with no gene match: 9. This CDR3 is CASSLWTGPHQNYGYTF. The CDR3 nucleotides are TGTGCCAGCAGTTTATGGACAGGGCCCCATCAAAACTATGGCTACACCTTC.

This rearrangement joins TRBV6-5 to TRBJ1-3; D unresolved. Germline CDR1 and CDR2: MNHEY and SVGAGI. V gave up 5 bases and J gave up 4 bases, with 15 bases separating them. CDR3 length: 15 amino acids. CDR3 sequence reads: CASSMEGTIGNTIYF. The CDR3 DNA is TGTGCCAGCAGTATGGAGGGCACTATCGGAAACACCATATATTTT.

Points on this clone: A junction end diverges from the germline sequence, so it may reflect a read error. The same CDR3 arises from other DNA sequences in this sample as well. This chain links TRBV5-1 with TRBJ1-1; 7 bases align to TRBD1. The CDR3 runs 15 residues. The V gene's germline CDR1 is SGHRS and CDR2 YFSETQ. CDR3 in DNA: TGCGCCAGCAGTTTGGGGACAGCCACGAACACTGAAGCTTTCTTT. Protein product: CASSLGTATNTEAFF.

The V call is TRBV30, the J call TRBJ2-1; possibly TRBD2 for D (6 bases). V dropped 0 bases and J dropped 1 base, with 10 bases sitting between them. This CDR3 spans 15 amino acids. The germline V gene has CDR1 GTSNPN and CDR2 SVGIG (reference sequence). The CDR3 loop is CAWSVGGASYNEQFF. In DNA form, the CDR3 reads TGTGCCTGGAGTGTCGGAGGGGCGTCCTACAATGAGCAGTTCTTC.

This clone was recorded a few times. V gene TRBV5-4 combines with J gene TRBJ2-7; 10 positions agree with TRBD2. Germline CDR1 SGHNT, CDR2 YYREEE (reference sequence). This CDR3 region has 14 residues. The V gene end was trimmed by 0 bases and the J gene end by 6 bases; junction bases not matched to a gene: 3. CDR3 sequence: CASSLASGGGEQYF. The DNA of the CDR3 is TGTGCCAGCAGCTTGGCTAGCGGGGGAGGCGAGCAGTACTTC.

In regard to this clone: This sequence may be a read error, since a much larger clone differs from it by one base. The CDR3 sequence: CASSLGRGEQFF. The CDR3 nucleotides read TGTGCCAGCAGCTTAGGTCGAGGTGAGCAGTTCTTC. This chain uses TRBV13 with TRBJ2-1; D gene uncertain. CDR1 is PRHDT, CDR2 FYEKMQ, per germline (reference sequence). V was trimmed by 0 bases and J by 9 bases, leaving 6 bases between them. This CDR3 is built from 12 residues.

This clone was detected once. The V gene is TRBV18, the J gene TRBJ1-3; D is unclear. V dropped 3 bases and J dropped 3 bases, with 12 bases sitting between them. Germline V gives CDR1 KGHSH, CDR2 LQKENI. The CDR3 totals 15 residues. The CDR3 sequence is CASSPVVSYGNTIYF. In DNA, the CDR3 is TGTGCCAGCTCACCCGTCGTGTCTTATGGAAACACCATATATTTT.

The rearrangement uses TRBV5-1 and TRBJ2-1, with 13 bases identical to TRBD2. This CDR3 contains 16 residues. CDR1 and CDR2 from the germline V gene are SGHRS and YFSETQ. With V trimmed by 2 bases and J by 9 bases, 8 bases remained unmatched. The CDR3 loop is CASSFPTSGGAGEQFF. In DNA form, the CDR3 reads TGCGCCAGCAGCTTTCCCACTAGCGGGGGGGCGGGTGAGCAGTTCTTC.

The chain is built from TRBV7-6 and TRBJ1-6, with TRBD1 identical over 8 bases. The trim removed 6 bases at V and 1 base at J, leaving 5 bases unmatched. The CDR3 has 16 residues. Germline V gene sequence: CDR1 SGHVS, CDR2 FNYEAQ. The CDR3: CASRPGDRSYNSPLHF. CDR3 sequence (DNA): TGTGCCAGCAGACCAGGGGACAGGTCCTATAATTCACCCCTCCACTTT.